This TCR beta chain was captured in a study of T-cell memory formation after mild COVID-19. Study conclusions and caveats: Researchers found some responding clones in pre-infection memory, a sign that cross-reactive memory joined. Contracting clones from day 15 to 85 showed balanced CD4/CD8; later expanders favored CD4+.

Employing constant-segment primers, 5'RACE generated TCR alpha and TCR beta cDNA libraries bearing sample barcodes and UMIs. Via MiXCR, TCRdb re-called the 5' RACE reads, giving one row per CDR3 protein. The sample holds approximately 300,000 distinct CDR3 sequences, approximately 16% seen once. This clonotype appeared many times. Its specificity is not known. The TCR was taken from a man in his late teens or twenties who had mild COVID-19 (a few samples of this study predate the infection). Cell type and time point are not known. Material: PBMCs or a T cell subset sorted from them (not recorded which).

This chain's CDR3 is CASSRGGGKYNEQFF. The DNA of the CDR3 is TGTGCCAGCAGCCGCGGGGGCGGGAAATACAATGAGCAGTTCTTC. The chain employs TRBV7-2 and TRBJ2-1; D is perhaps TRBD2 (7 bases). The CDR3 covers 15 residues. Between the trimmed V and J ends, which lost 5 bases and 4 bases, there was a span of 15 bases. Germline CDR1 is SGHTA and CDR2 is FQGNSA.